The TCR beta chain described here comes from a study of response to subunit inactivated influenza vaccine. Overall study results and limits: The study's authors posited that every seasonal influenza vaccination enlists few new T cells.

The CDR3 extends over 13 amino acids. CDR1 is SGHAT, CDR2 FQNNGV, per germline. Trimming took 5 bases from V and 3 from J, leaving 8 bases between them. A few counts support this clonotype. What it recognizes is unknown. TCRdb passed the RT-PCR reads through MiXCR, listing each CDR3 protein once. Here the sample spans 540,000 or so distinct CDR3 sequences, over 10% being singletons. Specimen: PBMCs from blood, collected about 40 days after vaccination. This receptor was taken from a man between 50 and 59 years old who received an inactivated influenza vaccine. This chain uses TRBV11-2 with TRBJ1-5; no definite D call. The CDR3 DNA is TGTGCCAGCAGCATAGGCCTCAATCAGCCCCAGCATTTT. Translation: CASSIGLNQPQHF.